This T cell receptor (beta chain) emerged from a study of regulatory T cells in long-lasting Graves disease. Concerning this clonotype itself: Its antigen is currently unknown.

The authors built TCR beta libraries using iRepertoire HTBI primers and Arm-PCR of CDR3 regions. TCRdb processed the multiplex PCR reads anew with MiXCR; each CDR3 protein has one entry. The profile covers hundreds of thousands of distinct CDR3 sequences, with around 17% appearing a single time and more than 15% taken by the ten largest. As to time point: newly diagnosed GD, antithyroid drugs for less than 3 months. Researchers made the TCR library from RNA that was extracted from PBMCs. Regarding the study as a whole: TRBV28 was favored in persistent disease, as were TRBJ1-2 and TRBJ2-5. Persistent Graves' patients showed reduced TCR diversity versus newly diagnosed patients.

The CDR3 contains 14 residues. Germline V gene lookup returns CDR1 MDHEN and CDR2 SYDVKM. V was shortened by 8 bases and J by 4 bases, with 17 bases between the two germline ends. The sample was also linked to a second study, of T cells in Graves' hyperthyroidism and ophthalmopathy. That paper states: Primed by the HTBI set, a first-round RT-PCR was run on the TCR CDR3.

This TCR came from a woman aged 30 to 39 with Graves disease. The sequences come from peripheral blood mononuclear cells (PBMCs), collected at new diagnosis, from a patient treated with antithyroid drugs. This chain connects TRBV28 to TRBJ1-2; D possibly corresponds to TRBD1 (6 bases). CDR3 bases: TGTGCCAGCCTCACTCCGGGACAAGTCTATGGCTACACCTTC. Protein product: CASLTPGQVYGYTF.